Listed below are T cell receptor beta chains from one sample, sequenced in a study of OX40 agonist ivuxolimab in advanced cancers. Libraries were prepared by immunoSEQ multiplex PCR; TCRdb keeps only in-frame clonotypes and omits some of them. The sample lists about 50,000 clones; about 87% were seen once. Sequencing was performed on CD4+ or CD8+ T cells sorted from blood, taken in a trial of the OX40 agonist ivuxolimab. These receptors all stem from an adult with an advanced solid tumor such as melanoma, head and neck, liver or kidney cancer. CDR3s include the opening cysteine and the closing phenylalanine or tryptophan. D genes are given only for firm matches. Part of the rows lack a size; the others show once, few, many or a class for expanded clones.

DNA: TGTGCCAGCAGCCCCAGTCAGACCTATGGCTACACCTTC
CDR3: CASSPSQTYGYTF
V: TRBV5-4
J: TRBJ1-2
D: .
size: .

DNA: TGCGCCAGCACAATTTCTCCTAGGGAAACTGAAGCTTTCTTT
CDR3: CASTISPRETEAFF
V: TRBV4-1
J: TRBJ1-1
D: .
size: .

DNA: TGTGCCAGCAGCCGAGAGGGGTACGAGCAGTACTTC
CDR3: CASSREGYEQYF
V: TRBV7-9
J: TRBJ2-7
D: .
size: .

DNA: TGTGCCAGCAGCTTAGAAGGGCACGTAGCTTTCTTT
CDR3: CASSLEGHVAFF
V: TRBV7-9
J: TRBJ1-1
D: .
size: .

DNA: TGTGCCAGCAGTTACTCGGGACAGGGCGCCTACAATGAGCAGTTCTTC
CDR3: CASSYSGQGAYNEQFF
V: TRBV6-5
J: TRBJ2-1
D: TRBD1
size: few

DNA: TGTGCCAGCAGCCAAGCAAACCCCCTATCCTACAATGAGCAGTTCTTC
CDR3: CASSQANPLSYNEQFF
V: TRBV14
J: TRBJ2-1
D: .
size: .

DNA: TGTGCCAGCAGCTTAATCGGGTACGGAAACACCATATATTTT
CDR3: CASSLIGYGNTIYF
V: TRBV7-8
J: TRBJ1-3
D: .
size: .

DNA: TGTGCCAGCTCTAAAACCCCTCTCGGGATGAACACTGAAGCTTTCTTT
CDR3: CASSKTPLGMNTEAFF
V: TRBV18
J: TRBJ1-1
D: .
size: few

DNA: TGTGCCAGCAGCTGGGACACGACAGGAGTCTCCTACGAGCAGTACTTC
CDR3: CASSWDTTGVSYEQYF
V: TRBV5-6
J: TRBJ2-7
D: .
size: once

DNA: TGCGCCAGCAGCCTTATTAGCGGCAAAACCGGGGAGCTGTTTTTT
CDR3: CASSLISGKTGELFF
V: TRBV5-1
J: TRBJ2-2
D: .
size: .

DNA: TGTGCCAGCAGCTTGGCACAATTTACCGTCTCTGGAAACACCATATATTTT
CDR3: CASSLAQFTVSGNTIYF
V: TRBV7-9
J: TRBJ1-3
D: .
size: .

DNA: TGTGCCAGCAGTGAAGGCCAGGGGGCTAGTCAGCCCCAGCATTTT
CDR3: CASSEGQGASQPQHF
V: TRBV2
J: TRBJ1-5
D: TRBD1
size: .

DNA: TGCAGCGTCGGGGATTCAAACTATGGCTACACCTTC
CDR3: CSVGDSNYGYTF
V: TRBV29-1
J: TRBJ1-2
D: .
size: .

DNA: TGTGCCAGCAGTGAAGCAAGCGTTAGGCGGGGGGCTGAGCAGTTCTTC
CDR3: CASSEASVRRGAEQFF
V: TRBV2
J: TRBJ2-1
D: TRBD2
size: .

DNA: TGTGCCAGTAGCCAACCGGGACTAGCGTTTATCGAGCAGTACTTC
CDR3: CASSQPGLAFIEQYF
V: TRBV19
J: TRBJ2-7
D: TRBD2
size: .

DNA: TGTGCCAGCAGCTTGACAGGGGAGCCCTACAATGAGCAGTTCTTC
CDR3: CASSLTGEPYNEQFF
V: TRBV7-6
J: TRBJ2-1
D: TRBD1
size: .

DNA: TGTGCCAGCAGCCCCGCGGGACAGAGCTCCTACAATGAGCAGTTCTTC
CDR3: CASSPAGQSSYNEQFF
V: TRBV7-9
J: TRBJ2-1
D: .
size: .

DNA: TGTGCCAGCAGTGTAACAAGCGGGGGGGATGGAGAGACCCAGTACTTC
CDR3: CASSVTSGGDGETQYF
V: TRBV6-1
J: TRBJ2-5
D: TRBD2
size: .

DNA: TGTGCCAGCAGCCTGCCCGGGAGAGGAAACACCATATATTTT
CDR3: CASSLPGRGNTIYF
V: TRBV11-1
J: TRBJ1-3
D: .
size: once

DNA: TGTGCCTGGAGTGTGGGGGGCTCCTACGAGCAGTACTTC
CDR3: CAWSVGGSYEQYF
V: TRBV30
J: TRBJ2-7
D: .
size: .

DNA: TGTGCCGGGTCTACAGGGCTGAACACTGAAGCTTTCTTT
CDR3: CAGSTGLNTEAFF
V: TRBV2
J: TRBJ1-1
D: .
size: .